This T cell receptor beta chain was found in a study of PD-1 blockade in classical Hodgkin lymphoma. On the study more broadly: Every 2 weeks, patients got 3 mg/kg intravenous nivolumab.

V lost 4 bases and J lost 5; bases outside the gene matches: 9. Germline V gene lookup returns CDR1 LGHNA and CDR2 YNFKEQ. The CDR3 has 15 residues. Comments on this clone: Its antigen is currently unknown.

Clones were sequenced by immunoSEQ multiplex PCR, and TCRdb holds only the in-frame ones, with some missing. The profile covers approximately 96,000 clones, with approximately 94% appearing a single time and just under 2% taken by the ten largest. The time point denotes: cycle 4 day 1 (C4D1), after five to seven weeks of nivolumab. Patients all relapsed after autologous stem cell transplantation, and there was variation in brentuximab vedotin exposure. Best responses fell into complete response, partial response or progressive disease. General study points: Newly diagnosed patients reportedly trailed healthy donors in baseline TCR diversity. Baseline diversity was lower in partial responders and progressors than complete responders.

This TCR was recovered from a human donor with classical Hodgkin lymphoma. The genes are TRBV4-2 and TRBJ2-3; 7 bases line up with TRBD2. The material was peripheral blood mononuclear cells (PBMCs), obtained before the fourth cycle of nivolumab. The DNA for the CDR3 is TGTGCCAGCAGCCTCGCGGCGGGAGAAATAGATACGCAGTATTTT. Translating it yields CASSLAAGEIDTQYF.